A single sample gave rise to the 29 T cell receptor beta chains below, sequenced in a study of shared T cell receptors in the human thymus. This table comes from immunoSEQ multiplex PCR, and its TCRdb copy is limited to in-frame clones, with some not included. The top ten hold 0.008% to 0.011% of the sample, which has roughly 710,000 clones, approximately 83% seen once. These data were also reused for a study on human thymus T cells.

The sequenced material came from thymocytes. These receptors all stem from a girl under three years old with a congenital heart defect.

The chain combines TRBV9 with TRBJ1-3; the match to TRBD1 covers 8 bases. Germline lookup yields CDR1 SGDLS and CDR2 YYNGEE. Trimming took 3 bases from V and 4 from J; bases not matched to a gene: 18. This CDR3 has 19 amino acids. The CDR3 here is CASSAVRDRRLLPGNTIYF. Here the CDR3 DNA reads TGTGCCAGCAGCGCGGTAAGGGACAGGCGACTCCTGCCGGGAAACACCATATATTTT.

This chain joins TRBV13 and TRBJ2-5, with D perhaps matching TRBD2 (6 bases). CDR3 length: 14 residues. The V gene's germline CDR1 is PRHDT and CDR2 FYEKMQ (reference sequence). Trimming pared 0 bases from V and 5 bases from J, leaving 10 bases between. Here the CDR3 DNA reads TGTGCCAGCAGCTTAGGTGTAGGGAGGGAGACCCAGTACTTC. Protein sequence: CASSLGVGRETQYF.

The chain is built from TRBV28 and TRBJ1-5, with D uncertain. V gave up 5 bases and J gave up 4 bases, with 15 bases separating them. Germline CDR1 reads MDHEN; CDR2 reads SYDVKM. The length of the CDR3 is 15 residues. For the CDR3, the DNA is TGTGCCAGCAGTCTCCGGGATACGGGAAATCAGCCCCAGCATTTT. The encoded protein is CASSLRDTGNQPQHF.

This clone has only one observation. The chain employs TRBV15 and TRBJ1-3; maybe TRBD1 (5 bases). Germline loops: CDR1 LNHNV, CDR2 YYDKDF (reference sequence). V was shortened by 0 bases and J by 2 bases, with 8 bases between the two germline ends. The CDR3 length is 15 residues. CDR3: CATSREDSTGNTIYF. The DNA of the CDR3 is TGTGCCACCAGCAGAGAAGACAGTACTGGAAACACCATATATTTT. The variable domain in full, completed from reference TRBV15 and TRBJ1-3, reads DAMVIQNPRYQVTQFGKPVTLSCSQTLNHNVMYWYQQKSSQAPKLLFHYYDKDFNNEADTPDNFQSRRPNTSFCFLDIRSPGLGDTAMYLCATSREDSTGNTIYFGEGSWLTVV.

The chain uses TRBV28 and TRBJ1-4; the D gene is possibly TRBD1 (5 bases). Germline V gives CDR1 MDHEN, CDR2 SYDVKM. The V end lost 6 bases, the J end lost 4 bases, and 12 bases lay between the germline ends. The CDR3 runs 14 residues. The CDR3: CASRRGVLNEKLFF. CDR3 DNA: TGTGCCAGCAGGCGGGGGGTACTTAATGAAAAACTGTTTTTT.

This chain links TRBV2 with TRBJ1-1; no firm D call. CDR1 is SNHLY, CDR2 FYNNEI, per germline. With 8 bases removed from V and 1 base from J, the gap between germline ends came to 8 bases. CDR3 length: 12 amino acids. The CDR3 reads CASGLTNTEAFF. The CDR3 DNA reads TGTGCCAGCGGGCTCACGAACACTGAAGCTTTCTTT.

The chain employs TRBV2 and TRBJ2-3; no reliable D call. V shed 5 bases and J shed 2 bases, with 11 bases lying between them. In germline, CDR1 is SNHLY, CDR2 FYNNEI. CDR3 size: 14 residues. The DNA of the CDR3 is TGTGCCAGCAGTCGGAACAGTTTCACAGATACGCAGTATTTT. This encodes CASSRNSFTDTQYF. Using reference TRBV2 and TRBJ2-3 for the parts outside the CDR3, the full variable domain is EPEVTQTPSHQVTQMGQEVILRCVPISNHLYFYWYRQILGQKVEFLVSFYNNEISEKSEIFDDQFSVERPDGSNFTLKIRSTKLEDSAMYFCASSRNSFTDTQYFGPGTRLTVL.

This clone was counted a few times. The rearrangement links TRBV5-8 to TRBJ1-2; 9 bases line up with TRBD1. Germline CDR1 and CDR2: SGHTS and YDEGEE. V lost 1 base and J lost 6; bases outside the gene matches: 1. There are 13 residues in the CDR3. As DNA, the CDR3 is TGTGCCAGCAGCTTGACAGGGGGCCATGGCTACACCTTC. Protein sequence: CASSLTGGHGYTF.

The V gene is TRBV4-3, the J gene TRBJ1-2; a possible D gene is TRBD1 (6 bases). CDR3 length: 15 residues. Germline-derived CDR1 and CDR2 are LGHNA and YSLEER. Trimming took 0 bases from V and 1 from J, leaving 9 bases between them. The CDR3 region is CASSQEQGSNYGYTF. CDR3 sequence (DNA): TGCGCCAGCAGCCAAGAACAGGGTAGTAACTATGGCTACACCTTC.

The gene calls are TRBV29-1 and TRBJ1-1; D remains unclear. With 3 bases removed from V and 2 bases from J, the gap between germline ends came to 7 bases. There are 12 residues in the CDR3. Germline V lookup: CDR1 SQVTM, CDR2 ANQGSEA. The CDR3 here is CSVDRYNTEAFF. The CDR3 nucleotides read TGCAGCGTTGATAGATACAACACTGAAGCTTTCTTT. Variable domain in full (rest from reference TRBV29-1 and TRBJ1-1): SAVISQKPSRDICQRGTSLTIQCQVDSQVTMMFWYRQQPGQSLTLIATANQGSEATYESGFVIDKFPISRPNLTFSTLTVSNMSPEDSSIYLCSVDRYNTEAFFGQGTRLTVV.

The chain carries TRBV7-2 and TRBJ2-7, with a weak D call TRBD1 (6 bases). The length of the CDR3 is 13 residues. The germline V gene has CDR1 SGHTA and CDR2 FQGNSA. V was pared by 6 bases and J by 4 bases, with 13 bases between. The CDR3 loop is CASSYGTFYEQYF. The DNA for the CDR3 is TGTGCCAGCAGTTACGGGACATTTTACGAGCAGTACTTC.

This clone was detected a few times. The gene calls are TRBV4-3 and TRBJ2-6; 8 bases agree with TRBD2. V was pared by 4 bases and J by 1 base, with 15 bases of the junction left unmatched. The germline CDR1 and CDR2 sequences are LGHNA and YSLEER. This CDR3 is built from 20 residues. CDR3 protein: CASSPLRNGGAPSGANVLTF. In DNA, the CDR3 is TGCGCCAGCAGCCCTCTCCGGAACGGGGGGGCCCCGTCTGGGGCCAACGTCCTGACTTTC.

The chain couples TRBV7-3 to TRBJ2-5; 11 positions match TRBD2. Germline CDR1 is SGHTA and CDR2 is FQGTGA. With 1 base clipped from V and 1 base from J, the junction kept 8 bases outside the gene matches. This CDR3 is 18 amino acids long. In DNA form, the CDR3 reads TGTGCCAGCAGCTTAAGGGCGGGGGGGACTAGCGGCCAAGAGACCCAGTACTTC. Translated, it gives CASSLRAGGTSGQETQYF.

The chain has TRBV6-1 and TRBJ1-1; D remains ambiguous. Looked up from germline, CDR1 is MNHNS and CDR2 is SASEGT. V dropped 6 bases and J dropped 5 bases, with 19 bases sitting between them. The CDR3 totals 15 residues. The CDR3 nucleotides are TGTGCCAGCAGGAGAGGTATAAACTACTCTACTGAAGCTTTCTTT. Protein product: CASRRGINYSTEAFF.

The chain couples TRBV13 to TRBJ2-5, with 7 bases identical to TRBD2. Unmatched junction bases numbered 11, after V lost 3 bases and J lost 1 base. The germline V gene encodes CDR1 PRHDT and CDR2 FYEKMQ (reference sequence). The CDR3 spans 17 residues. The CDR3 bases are TGTGCCAGCAGCTTTTCGGGGAGCGGGGCCTTCCAAGAGACCCAGTACTTC. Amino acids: CASSFSGSGAFQETQYF.

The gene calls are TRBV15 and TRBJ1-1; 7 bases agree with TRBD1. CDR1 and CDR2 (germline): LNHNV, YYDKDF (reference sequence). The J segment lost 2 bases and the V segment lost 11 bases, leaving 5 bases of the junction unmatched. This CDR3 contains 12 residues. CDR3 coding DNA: TGTGCCGTCAGGGGGGCTAACACTGAAGCTTTCTTT. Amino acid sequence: CAVRGANTEAFF.

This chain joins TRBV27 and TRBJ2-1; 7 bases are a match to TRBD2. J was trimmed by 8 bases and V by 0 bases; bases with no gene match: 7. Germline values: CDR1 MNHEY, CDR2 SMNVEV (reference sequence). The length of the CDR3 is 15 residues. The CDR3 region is CASSLSSLAIHEQFF. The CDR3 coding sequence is TGTGCCAGCAGTTTATCGTCACTAGCGATCCATGAGCAGTTCTTC.

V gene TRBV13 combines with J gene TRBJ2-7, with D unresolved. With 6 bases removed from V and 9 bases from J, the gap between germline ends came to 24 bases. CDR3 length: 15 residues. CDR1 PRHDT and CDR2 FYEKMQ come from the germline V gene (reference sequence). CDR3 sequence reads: CASSSRNGGPLGQYF. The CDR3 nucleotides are TGTGCCAGCAGTTCTCGAAACGGTGGGCCCCTCGGGCAGTACTTC.

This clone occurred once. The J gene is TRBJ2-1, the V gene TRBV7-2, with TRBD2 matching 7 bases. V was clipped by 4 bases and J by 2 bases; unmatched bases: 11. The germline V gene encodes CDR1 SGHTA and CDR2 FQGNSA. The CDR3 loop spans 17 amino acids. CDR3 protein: CASSSGVSGSTYNEQFF. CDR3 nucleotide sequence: TGTGCCAGCAGCTCCGGGGTTAGCGGGTCTACCTACAATGAGCAGTTCTTC.

The DNA for the CDR3 is TGTGCCAGCAGCTTAGTAGCATTCGGGACAGGGGCTGGAAACACCATATATTTT. This translates into CASSLVAFGTGAGNTIYF. V usage is TRBV7-2 and J usage is TRBJ1-3; 10 positions match TRBD1. This CDR3 has 18 amino acids. Germline V CDR1 and CDR2: SGHTA, FQGNSA. V dropped 1 base and J dropped 2; count of bases not matched to a gene: 8.

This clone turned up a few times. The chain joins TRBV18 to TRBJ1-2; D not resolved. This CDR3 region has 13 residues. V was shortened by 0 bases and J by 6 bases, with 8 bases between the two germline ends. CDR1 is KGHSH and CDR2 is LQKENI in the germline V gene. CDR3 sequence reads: CASSPPAGDGYTF. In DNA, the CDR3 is TGTGCCAGCTCACCACCAGCCGGGGATGGCTACACCTTC.

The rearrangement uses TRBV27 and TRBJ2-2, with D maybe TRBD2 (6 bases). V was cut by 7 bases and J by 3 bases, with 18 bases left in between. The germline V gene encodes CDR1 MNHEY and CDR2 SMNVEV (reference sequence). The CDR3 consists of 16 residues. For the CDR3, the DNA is TGTGCCAGCATGAAGGGAGACGGGGACTACACCGGGGAGCTGTTTTTT. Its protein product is CASMKGDGDYTGELFF.

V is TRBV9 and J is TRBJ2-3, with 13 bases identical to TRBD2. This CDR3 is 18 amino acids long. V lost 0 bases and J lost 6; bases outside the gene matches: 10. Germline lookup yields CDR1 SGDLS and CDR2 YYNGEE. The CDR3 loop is CASSVGWTSGGMGDTQYF. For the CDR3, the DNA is TGTGCCAGCAGCGTAGGCTGGACTAGCGGGGGTATGGGGGATACGCAGTATTTT.

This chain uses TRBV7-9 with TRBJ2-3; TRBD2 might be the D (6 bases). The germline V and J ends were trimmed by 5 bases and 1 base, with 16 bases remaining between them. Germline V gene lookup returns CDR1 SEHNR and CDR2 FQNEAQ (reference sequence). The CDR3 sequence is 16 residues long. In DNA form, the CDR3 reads TGTGCCAGCAGCCAATGGGACTTCCTGTGCACAGATACGCAGTATTTT. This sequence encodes CASSQWDFLCTDTQYF.

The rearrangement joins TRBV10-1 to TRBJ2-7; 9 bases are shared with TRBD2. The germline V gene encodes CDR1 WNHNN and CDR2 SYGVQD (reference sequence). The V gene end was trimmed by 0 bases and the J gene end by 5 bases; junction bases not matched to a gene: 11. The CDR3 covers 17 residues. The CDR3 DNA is TGCGCCAGCAGTGAGTCCTCAAGCGGGGGGTTAACCCACGAGCAGTACTTC. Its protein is CASSESSSGGLTHEQYF.

In DNA, the CDR3 is TGTGCCAGCAGTTTATTTGAGCCTGCATCCTACGAGCAGTACTTC. It translates to CASSLFEPASYEQYF. V usage is TRBV28 and J usage is TRBJ2-7; D not resolved. The CDR3 length is 15 residues. Germline CDR1 reads MDHEN; CDR2 reads SYDVKM. The V and J ends lost 1 base and 1 base respectively, with 11 bases between them.

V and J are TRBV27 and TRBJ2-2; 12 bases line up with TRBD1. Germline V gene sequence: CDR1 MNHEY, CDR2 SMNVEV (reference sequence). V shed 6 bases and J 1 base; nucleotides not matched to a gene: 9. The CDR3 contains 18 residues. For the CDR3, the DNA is TGTGCCAGCAGGACTCAGGGACAGGGGGCTGTGAACACCGGGGAGCTGTTTTTT. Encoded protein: CASRTQGQGAVNTGELFF.

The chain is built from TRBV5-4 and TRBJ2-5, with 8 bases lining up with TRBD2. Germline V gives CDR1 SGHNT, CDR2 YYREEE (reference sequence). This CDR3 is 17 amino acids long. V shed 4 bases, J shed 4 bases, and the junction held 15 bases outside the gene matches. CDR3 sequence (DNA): TGTGCCAGCAGCCCGGAGAGCGGGGGCCACGGGGGAGAGACCCAGTACTTC. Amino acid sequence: CASSPESGGHGGETQYF.

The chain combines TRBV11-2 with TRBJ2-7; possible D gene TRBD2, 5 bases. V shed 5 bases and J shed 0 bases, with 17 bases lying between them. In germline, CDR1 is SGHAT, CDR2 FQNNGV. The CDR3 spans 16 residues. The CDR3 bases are TGTGCCAGCAGCCCCACCAGGAGGCCCAGCTCCTACGAGCAGTACTTC. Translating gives CASSPTRRPSSYEQYF.